Here is one TCR beta chain with its context. The antigen is not known. A much larger clone is a single base away; this may be a read error. This CDR3 fails to terminate in the conserved phenylalanine or tryptophan, so it likely reflects a read error. TCRdb ran MiXCR on the reads and lists one entry per CDR3 protein. Found here are tens of thousands of distinct CDR3 sequences, less than 25% of them singletons; the top ten hold over 2%. The data originate from a study of lung T cells in sarcoidosis with Löfgren's syndrome. General observations from the study: These T cells were suggested, not shown, to recognize a putative antigen. TRBV2 was the preferred pairing partner of TRAV12-1, with similar CDR3s.

The trim removed 0 bases at V and 6 bases at J, leaving 5 bases unmatched. The CDR3 is made up of 15 amino acids. Germline V gives CDR1 SGHTA, CDR2 FQGNSA. The TCR originated in a human donor with sarcoidosis (Löfgren's syndrome or another form), or a control subject (not recorded which). The V and J genes are TRBV7-2 and TRBJ2-5; 9 positions agree with TRBD2. The sequencing input was CD4+ T cells from PBMCs. DNA of the CDR3: TGTGCCAGCAGCTTAGCAGGCGGGGGGGCGAAGACCCAGTACCTC. Residues: CASSLAGGGAKTQYL.